This TCR beta chain was identified in a study of T cells after yellow fever vaccination. In the study overall: SMART-Seq v4 Ultra Low Input prepared libraries from low-cell fractions.

In making TCR cDNA, 5'RACE template switching added a universal primer site and UMIs to it. Using its own MiXCR run on the 5' RACE reads, TCRdb lists one record per CDR3 protein. Altogether around 320,000 distinct CDR3 sequences are present, roughly 9% being singletons, with the ten largest covering about 3%. Regarding the study as a whole: Weaker overall, the secondary response nonetheless peaked faster (day 5 versus 15). Some clonotypes, a small share, were shared between CD4 and CD8 compartments.

A word on this clonotype: Antigen unknown.

The source of this sequence is a young man who received the YFV17D yellow fever vaccine. This specimen was CD4+ T cells sorted from PBMCs, taken 5 days after the yellow fever booster vaccination.

This CDR3 reads CASKVGDRRKAFF. The CDR3 nucleotides read TGTGCCAGCAAGGTTGGGGACCGGAGGAAAGCTTTCTTT. The chain employs TRBV6-6 and TRBJ1-1, with D possibly being TRBD1 (5 bases). Trimming took off 7 bases at V and 9 bases at J, with 18 bases between the two ends. The CDR3 length is 13 residues. Per germline, CDR1 MNHNY and CDR2 SVGAGI (reference sequence).